One and the same sample provided the 7 T cell receptor beta chains below, sequenced in a study of PD-1 blockade in classical Hodgkin lymphoma. Profiled with immunoSEQ multiplex PCR; TCRdb holds only in-frame clones, not every one. This table holds 25,000 to 30,000 clones, 70% to 90% found once. Described time point: newly diagnosed, previously untreated cHL patient sample. Out of thawed PBMCs, magnetic negative selection purified CD4+ T cells. The sequencing input was CD4+ T cells from blood. Every receptor here comes from a human donor with classical Hodgkin lymphoma.

The V gene is TRBV19, the J gene TRBJ2-7, with 10 bases matching TRBD1. The CDR3 has 13 residues. The ends lost 6 bases at V and 3 bases at J; junction bases unmatched: 2. CDR1 is LNHDA, CDR2 SQIVND, per germline (reference sequence). CDR3 nucleotide sequence: TGTGCCAGTAGACGGACAGGGGGCTACGAGCAGTACTTC. It is translated as CASRRTGGYEQYF.

This clone showed up just a few times. The V call is TRBV19, the J call TRBJ1-5; 9 positions match TRBD1. J was trimmed by 4 bases and V by 0 bases; bases with no gene match: 7. This CDR3 is built from 17 residues. Germline values: CDR1 LNHDA, CDR2 SQIVND (reference sequence). The CDR3 bases are TGTGCCAGTAGTATAGATGGGGGACAGGGAATAAATCAGCCCCAGCATTTT. Amino acid sequence: CASSIDGGQGINQPQHF.

The gene calls are TRBV5-1 and TRBJ2-7; D call uncertain. The V and J ends lost 3 bases and 3 bases respectively, with 13 bases between them. The CDR3 is 14 amino acids. Germline assignment: CDR1 SGHRS and CDR2 YFSETQ. The CDR3 DNA reads as TGCGCCAGCAGCTCGATGCCGTCCGGCTACGAGCAGTACTTC. Protein sequence: CASSSMPSGYEQYF.

J is TRBJ2-2 and V is TRBV7-2, with D uncertain. CDR1 and CDR2 (germline): SGHTA, FQGNSA. This CDR3 spans 13 amino acids. Trimming removed 2 bases from V and 6 bases from J, with 7 bases in between. CDR3 loop: CASSLTDPGELFF. Here the CDR3 DNA reads TGTGCCAGCAGCTTAACCGACCCCGGGGAGCTGTTTTTT.

V gene TRBV28 combines with J gene TRBJ1-2; possible D gene TRBD1, 5 bases. V was cut by 2 bases and J by 3 bases, with 10 bases left in between. CDR1 MDHEN and CDR2 SYDVKM come from the germline V gene. This CDR3 has 14 amino acids. The CDR3 loop reads CASSLPGLDYGYTF. The CDR3 DNA sequence: TGTGCCAGCAGTTTACCAGGGCTAGACTATGGCTACACCTTC.

The CDR3 loop is CASSSNSGTSGKREQYF. The CDR3 DNA is TGTGCCAGTAGTTCAAACTCCGGGACTAGCGGTAAGCGGGAGCAGTACTTC. The genes are TRBV19 and TRBJ2-7, with 11 bases that match TRBD2. This CDR3 contains 17 residues. With 5 bases clipped from V and 7 bases from J, the junction kept 16 bases outside the gene matches. Germline V gives CDR1 LNHDA, CDR2 SQIVND (reference sequence).

The chain combines TRBV7-9 with TRBJ1-2; possibly TRBD1 for D (5 bases). The germline V and J ends were trimmed by 1 base and 7 bases, with 10 bases remaining between them. The CDR3 totals 13 residues. CDR1 and CDR2 from the germline V gene are SEHNR and FQNEAQ (reference sequence). The CDR3 nucleotides are TGTGCCAGCAGCTTAGATGGGGGGTCTGGCTACACCTTC. The encoded protein is CASSLDGGSGYTF.